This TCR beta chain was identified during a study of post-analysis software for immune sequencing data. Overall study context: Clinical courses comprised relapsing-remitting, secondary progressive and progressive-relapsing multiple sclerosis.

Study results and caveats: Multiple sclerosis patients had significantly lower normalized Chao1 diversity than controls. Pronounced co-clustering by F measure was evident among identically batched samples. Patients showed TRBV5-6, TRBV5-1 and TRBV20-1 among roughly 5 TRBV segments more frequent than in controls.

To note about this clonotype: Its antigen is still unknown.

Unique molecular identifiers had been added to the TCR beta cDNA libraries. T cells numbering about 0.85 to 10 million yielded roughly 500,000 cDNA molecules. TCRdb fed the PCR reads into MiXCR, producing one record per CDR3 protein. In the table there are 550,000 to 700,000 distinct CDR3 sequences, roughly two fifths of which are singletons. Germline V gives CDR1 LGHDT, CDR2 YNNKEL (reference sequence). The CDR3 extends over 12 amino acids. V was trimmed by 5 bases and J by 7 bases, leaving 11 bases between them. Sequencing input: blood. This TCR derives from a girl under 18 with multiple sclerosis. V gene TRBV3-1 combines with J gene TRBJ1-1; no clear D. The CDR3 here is CASSSPADEAFF. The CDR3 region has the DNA TGTGCCAGCAGCTCGCCAGCGGATGAAGCTTTCTTT.